This T cell receptor beta chain came from a study of cytomegalovirus exposure and HLA in healthy donors. Study-wide points: The CMV antigen specificity of a few CMV-associated chains was confirmed through in vitro analysis.

The method was immunoSEQ multiplex PCR; TCRdb's version includes in-frame clones alone and lacks a portion of them. The table lists 150,000 to 200,000 clones, 90% to 97% of them singletons, with about 0.89% in the top ten. The CDR3 is 17 amino acids. Per germline, CDR1 SNHLY and CDR2 FYNNEI. J gave up 3 bases and V 3 bases, and 14 bases lay outside the gene matches. A note on this clone: Its specificity is unknown.

The rearrangement uses TRBV2 and TRBJ2-7, with TRBD2 matching over 7 bases. This clonotype was obtained from a woman younger than 30 in good health and CMV-seronegative. Material for sequencing was PBMCs. DNA for the CDR3: TGTGCCAGCAGTGAGGACATCCCCCGGACTAGGATCTACGAGCAGTACTTC. Amino acid sequence: CASSEDIPRTRIYEQYF.